One TCR beta chain is described in this entry. The sample comes from a study of T cell responses to AZD1222 COVID-19 vaccine. Assay: immunoSEQ multiplex PCR; the TCRdb copy retains only in-frame clones and omits some. The sample comprises about 96,000 clones, roughly nine tenths of which are singletons, and roughly 1.7% rests with the top ten. Per germline, CDR1 SEHNR and CDR2 FQNEAQ (reference sequence). The length of the CDR3 is 14 residues. Trimming took off 1 base at V and 6 bases at J, with 9 bases between the two ends. This chain connects TRBV7-9 to TRBJ2-2; D uncertain. Material: peripheral blood, obtained on day 0 of AZD1222 vaccination. This receptor was identified in an adult in good health. The CDR3 coding sequence is TGTGCCAGCAGCTTAGTTACGGTGGCCGGGGAGCTGTTTTTT. Translating gives CASSLVTVAGELFF.